One and the same sample provided the 4 T cell receptor beta chains below, sequenced in a study of Graves' ophthalmopathy and Graves' hyperthyroidism. The TCR beta CDR3 regions underwent amplification from RNA transcripts. HTBI primers were used in a first-round RT-PCR, which preceded a second-round multiplex PCR. TCRdb reprocessed the multiplex PCR reads with MiXCR, giving one entry per CDR3 protein. The top ten clones hold 2.5% to 3.5% of a sample with 400,000 to 500,000 distinct CDR3 sequences, roughly 21% of them seen once. The sample consisted of peripheral blood. These receptors were collected from a woman under 30 with stable Graves' hyperthyroidism.

The J gene is TRBJ1-2, the V gene TRBV4-1; D is unclear. Trimming pared 0 bases from V and 1 base from J, leaving 12 bases between. CDR3 size: 16 residues. Germline assignment: CDR1 MGHRA and CDR2 YSYEKL. The CDR3 loop is CASSQESVPVNYGYTF. The CDR3 coding sequence is TGCGCCAGCAGCCAAGAGAGTGTCCCGGTTAACTATGGCTACACCTTC.

This clonotype was counted ten times or more. CDR3 sequence (DNA): TGTGCCAGCAGTGATGTTTTCAGCAATCAGCCCCAGCATTTT. Amino acid sequence: CASSDVFSNQPQHF. This sequence joins TRBV2 and TRBJ1-5; no clear D gene. V lost 3 bases and J 1 base, leaving 7 bases between the germline ends. CDR3 length equals 14 residues. CDR1 is SNHLY and CDR2 is FYNNEI in the germline V gene.

This clonotype was observed at least ten times. This CDR3 is CASRLTGRPYEQYF. CDR3 nucleotides: TGCGCCAGCAGGCTAACAGGGCGCCCCTACGAGCAGTACTTC. The rearrangement joins TRBV5-1 to TRBJ2-7, with D tentatively TRBD1 (6 bases). Germline V CDR1 and CDR2: SGHRS, YFSETQ. The ends were cut back, 5 bases at V and 2 bases at J, with 14 bases in the middle. This CDR3 is 14 amino acids long.

This clonotype was counted at least ten times. This rearrangement joins TRBV28 to TRBJ1-5; TRBD1 might be the D (5 bases). Germline V gene data show CDR1 as MDHEN and CDR2 as SYDVKM. With 6 bases removed from V and 0 bases from J, the gap between germline ends came to 12 bases. The CDR3 totals 15 residues. DNA of the CDR3: TGTGCCAGCAGCAGGGTCCGGTATAGCAATCAGCCCCAGCATTTT. Protein product: CASSRVRYSNQPQHF. The variable domain in full, with the rest retrieved from reference TRBV28 and TRBJ1-5, is DVKVTQSSRYLVKRTGEKVFLECVQDMDHENMFWYRQDPGLGLRLIYFSYDVKMKEKGDIPEGYSVSREKKERFSLILESASTNQTSMYLCASSRVRYSNQPQHFGDGTRLSIL.